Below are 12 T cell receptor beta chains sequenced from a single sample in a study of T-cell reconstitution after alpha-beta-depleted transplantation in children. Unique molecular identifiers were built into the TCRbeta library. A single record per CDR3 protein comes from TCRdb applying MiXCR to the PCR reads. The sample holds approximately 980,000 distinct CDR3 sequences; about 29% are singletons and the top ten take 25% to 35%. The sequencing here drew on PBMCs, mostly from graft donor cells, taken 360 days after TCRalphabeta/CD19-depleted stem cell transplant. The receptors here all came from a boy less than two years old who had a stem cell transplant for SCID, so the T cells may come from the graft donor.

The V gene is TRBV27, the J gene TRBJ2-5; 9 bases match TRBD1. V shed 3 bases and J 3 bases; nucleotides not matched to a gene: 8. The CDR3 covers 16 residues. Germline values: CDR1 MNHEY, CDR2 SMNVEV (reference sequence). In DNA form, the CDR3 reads TGTGCCAGCAGTTTTCGACCCGGGACAGGGAAAGAGACCCAGTACTTC. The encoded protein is CASSFRPGTGKETQYF.

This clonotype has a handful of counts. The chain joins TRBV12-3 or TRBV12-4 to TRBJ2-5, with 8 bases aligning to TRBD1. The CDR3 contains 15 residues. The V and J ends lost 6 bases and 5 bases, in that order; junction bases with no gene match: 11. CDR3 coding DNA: TGTGCCAGCAGCATCCGGACAGGGATTGAGGAGACCCAGTACTTC. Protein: CASSIRTGIEETQYF.

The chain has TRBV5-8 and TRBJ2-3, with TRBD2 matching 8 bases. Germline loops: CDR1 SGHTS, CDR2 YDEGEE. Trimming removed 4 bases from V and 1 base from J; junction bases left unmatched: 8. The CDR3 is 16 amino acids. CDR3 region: CASSPRGLGRTDTQYF. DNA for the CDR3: TGTGCCAGCAGCCCCCGGGGACTAGGCCGCACAGATACGCAGTATTTT. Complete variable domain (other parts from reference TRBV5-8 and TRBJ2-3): EAGVTQSPTHLIKTRGQQATLRCSPISGHTSVYWYQQALGLGLQFLLWYDEGEERNRGNFPPRFSGRQFPNYSSELNVNALELEDSALYLCASSPRGLGRTDTQYFGPGTRLTVL.

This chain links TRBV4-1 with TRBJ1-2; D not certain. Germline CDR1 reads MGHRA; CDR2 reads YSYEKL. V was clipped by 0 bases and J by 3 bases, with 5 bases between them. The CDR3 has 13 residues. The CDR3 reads CASSQEVDYGYTF. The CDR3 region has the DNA TGCGCCAGCAGCCAAGAAGTTGACTATGGCTACACCTTC.

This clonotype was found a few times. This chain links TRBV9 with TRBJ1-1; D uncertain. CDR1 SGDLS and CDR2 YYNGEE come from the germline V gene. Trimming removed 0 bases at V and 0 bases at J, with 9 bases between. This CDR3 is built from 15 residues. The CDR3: CASSVEHGLNTEAFF. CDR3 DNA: TGTGCCAGCAGCGTAGAACACGGCCTGAACACTGAAGCTTTCTTT.

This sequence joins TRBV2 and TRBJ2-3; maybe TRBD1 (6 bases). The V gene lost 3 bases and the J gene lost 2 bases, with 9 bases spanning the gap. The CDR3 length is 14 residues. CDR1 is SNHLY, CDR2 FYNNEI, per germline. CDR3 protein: CASSDGTLTDTQYF. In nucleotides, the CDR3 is TGTGCCAGCAGTGACGGGACACTCACAGATACGCAGTATTTT.

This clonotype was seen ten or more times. The CDR3 DNA reads TGTGCCAGCAGCTCAAACTCCTACGAGCAGTACTTC. It yields the protein CASSSNSYEQYF. The rearrangement joins TRBV7-2 to TRBJ2-7; no clear D. Looked up from germline, CDR1 is SGHTA and CDR2 is FQGNSA. The CDR3 runs to 12 residues. With 4 bases removed from V and 0 bases from J, the gap between germline ends came to 4 bases.

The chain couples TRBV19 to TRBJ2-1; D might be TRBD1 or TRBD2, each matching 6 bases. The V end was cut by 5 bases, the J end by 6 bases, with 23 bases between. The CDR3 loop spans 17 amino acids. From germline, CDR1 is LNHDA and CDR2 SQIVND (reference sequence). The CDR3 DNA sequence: TGTGCCAGTAGTGGACCCCCGGGCACCCCGGGGGCCAATGAGCAGTTCTTC. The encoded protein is CASSGPPGTPGANEQFF. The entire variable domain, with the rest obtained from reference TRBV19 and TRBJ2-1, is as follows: DGGITQSPKYLFRKEGQNVTLSCEQNLNHDAMYWYRQDPGQGLRLIYYSQIVNDFQKGDIAEGYSVSREKKESFPLTVTSAQKNPTAFYLCASSGPPGTPGANEQFFGPGTRLTVL.

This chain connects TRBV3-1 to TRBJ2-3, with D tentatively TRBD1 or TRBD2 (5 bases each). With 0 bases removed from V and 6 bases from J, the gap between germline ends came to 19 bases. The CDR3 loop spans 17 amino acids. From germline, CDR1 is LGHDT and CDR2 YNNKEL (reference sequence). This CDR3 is CASSQEGYRPGADTQYF. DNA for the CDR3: TGTGCCAGCAGCCAAGAAGGTTATAGGCCCGGGGCGGATACGCAGTATTTT.

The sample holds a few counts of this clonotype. The chain's CDR3 is CASSRGQGHEQYF. In DNA form, the CDR3 reads TGTGCCAGCAGTAGGGGACAGGGCCACGAGCAGTACTTC. The gene calls are TRBV12-3 or TRBV12-4 and TRBJ2-7; TRBD1 matches 9 bases. The CDR3 has 13 amino acids. The V segment lost 5 bases and the J segment 5 bases; nucleotides outside the gene matches: 4.

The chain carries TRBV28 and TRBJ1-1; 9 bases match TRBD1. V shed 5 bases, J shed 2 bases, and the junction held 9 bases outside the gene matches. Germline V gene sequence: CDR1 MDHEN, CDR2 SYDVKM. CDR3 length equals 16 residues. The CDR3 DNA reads TGTGCCAGCAGTGTTACAGGGGGCCTGGGCAACACTGAAGCTTTCTTT. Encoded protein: CASSVTGGLGNTEAFF.

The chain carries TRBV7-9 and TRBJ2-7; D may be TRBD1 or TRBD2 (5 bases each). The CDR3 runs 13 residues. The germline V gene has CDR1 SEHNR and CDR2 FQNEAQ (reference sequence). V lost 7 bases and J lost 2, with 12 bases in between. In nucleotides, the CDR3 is TGTGCCAGCACCCGGGGCCCCCCCTACGAGCAGTACTTC. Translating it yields CASTRGPPYEQYF.